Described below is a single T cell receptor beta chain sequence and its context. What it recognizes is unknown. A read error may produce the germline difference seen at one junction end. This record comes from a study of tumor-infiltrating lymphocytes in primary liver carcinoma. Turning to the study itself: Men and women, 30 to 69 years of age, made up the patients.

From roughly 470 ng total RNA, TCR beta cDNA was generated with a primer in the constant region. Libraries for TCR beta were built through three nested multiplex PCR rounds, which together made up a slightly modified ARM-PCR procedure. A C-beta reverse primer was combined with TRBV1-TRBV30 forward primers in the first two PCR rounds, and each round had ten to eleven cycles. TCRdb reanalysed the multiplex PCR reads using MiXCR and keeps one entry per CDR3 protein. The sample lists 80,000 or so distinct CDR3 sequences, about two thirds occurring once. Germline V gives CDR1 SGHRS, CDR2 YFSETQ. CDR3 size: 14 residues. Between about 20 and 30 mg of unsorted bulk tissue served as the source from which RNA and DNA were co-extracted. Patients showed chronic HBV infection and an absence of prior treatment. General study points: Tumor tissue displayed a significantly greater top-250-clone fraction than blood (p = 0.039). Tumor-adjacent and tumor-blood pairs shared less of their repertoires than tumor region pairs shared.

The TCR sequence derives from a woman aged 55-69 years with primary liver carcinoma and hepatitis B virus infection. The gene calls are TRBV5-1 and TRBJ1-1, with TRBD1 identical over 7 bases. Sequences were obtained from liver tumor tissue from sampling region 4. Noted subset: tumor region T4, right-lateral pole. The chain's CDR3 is CAGSLGTANTEVFF. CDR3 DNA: TGCGCCGGCAGCTTAGGGACAGCGAACACTGAAGTTTTCTTT. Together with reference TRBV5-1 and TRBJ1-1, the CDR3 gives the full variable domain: KAGVTQTPRYLIKTRGQQVTLSCSPISGHRSVSWYQQTPGQGLQFLFEYFSETQRNKGNFPGRFSGRQFSNSRSEMNVSTLELGDSALYLCAGSLGTANTEVFFGQGTRLTVV.